The 2 T cell receptor beta chains presented below share a single source sample, sequenced in a study of cytomegalovirus exposure and HLA in healthy donors. Primers included in the PCR were 60 Vbeta and 13 Jbeta primers. Sequenced by immunoSEQ multiplex PCR; TCRdb stores in-frame clones only, minus some. The data hold more than 150,000 clones, with 87% observed a single time. The sample was PBMCs. All receptors derive from a girl in the first two years of life in good health and CMV-seronegative.

The genes are TRBV2 and TRBJ1-1; no clear D. Trimming removed 6 bases from V and 2 bases from J, with 10 bases in between. This CDR3 contains 13 residues. Germline values: CDR1 SNHLY, CDR2 FYNNEI. The chain's CDR3 is CASRASFNTEAFF. Here the CDR3 DNA reads TGTGCCAGCAGGGCCAGTTTCAACACTGAAGCTTTCTTT.

The chain combines TRBV5-6 with TRBJ2-3, with 7 bases matching TRBD1. Germline V lookup: CDR1 SGHDT, CDR2 YYEEEE. The trim removed 2 bases at V and 4 bases at J, leaving 7 bases unmatched. The CDR3 consists of 15 residues. The CDR3 DNA reads as TGTGCCAGCAGCTTCATCCCAGGGGGTGCAGATACGCAGTATTTT. Translating it yields CASSFIPGGADTQYF.